The clone carrying this TCR beta chain was recorded many times. The data stem from a study of molecular identifiers for immune sequencing clone quantification. MiXCR, applied by TCRdb to the PCR reads, yields one record per CDR3 protein. The data contain 400,000 to 600,000 distinct CDR3 sequences, about 22% of them singletons. Germline V gene sequence: CDR1 LGHDT, CDR2 YNNKEL (reference sequence). The V end lost 0 bases, the J end lost 0 bases, and 9 bases lay between the germline ends. The CDR3 totals 16 residues. Sequencing input: naive CD8+ T cells from blood, with Jurkat cell RNA spiked in. Described subset: FACS-sorted CD8+CD4-CCR7+CD45RA+ naive T cells. This rearrangement joins TRBV3-1 to TRBJ1-3; D ambiguous. The TCR sequence derives from a human donor in good health. Some libraries in this study had Jurkat cell RNA spiked in. The CDR3 sequence: CASSQDLASSGNTIYF. Here the CDR3 DNA reads TGTGCCAGCAGCCAAGATCTTGCCAGCTCTGGAAACACCATATATTTT.